The 8 T cell receptor delta chains below all came from one sample that was sequenced in a study of Vδ1+ human thymocytes. Study results and limitations: Thymic TRG and TRD repertoires appeared highly polyclonal, with Gaussian CDR3 length distributions.

No antigen is known for these receptors. Extracted RNA was reverse transcribed into cDNA. Pooled V-gene forward primers with one constant-region reverse primer generated the CDR3 amplicons by multiplex PCR. TCRdb re-processed the multiplex PCR reads using CATT. The table lists some 19,000 delta-chain clones, roughly 8% of them singletons. Specimen: Vdelta1+ gamma-delta thymocytes from the thymus. As for subset: FACS-sorted CD3+ TCRalphabeta- TCRVdelta1+ TCRVdelta2- thymocytes. The receptors come from a child under two years old who had congenital heart surgery.

The V gene is TRDV1, the J gene TRDJ1; 9 nucleotides align to TRDD3. The germline V gene encodes CDR1 TSWWSYY and CDR2 QGS. V lost 0 bases and J lost 0; bases outside the gene matches: 17. The CDR3 totals 21 residues. CDR3 loop: CALGELGNPTRAGGYTDKLIF. CDR3 nucleotides: TGTGCTCTTGGGGAACTAGGGAATCCTACTCGGGCTGGGGGATACACCGATAAACTCATCTTT.

This clone was recorded a few times. The chain carries TRDV1 and TRDJ1, with TRDD3 matching 11 bases. Germline V gene lookup returns CDR1 TSWWSYY and CDR2 QGS. CDR3 length equals 20 residues. The ends lost 0 bases at V and 3 bases at J; junction bases unmatched: 15. CDR3 sequence reads: CALGELGIIPWGIRPDKLIF. In DNA, the CDR3 is TGTGCTCTTGGGGAACTGGGGATTATTCCTTGGGGGATACGTCCCGATAAACTCATCTTT.

This clone was observed a few times. V usage is TRDV1 and J usage is TRDJ1; TRDD3 aligns across 7 bases. This CDR3 is built from 20 residues. Germline V gives CDR1 TSWWSYY, CDR2 QGS. J was trimmed by 0 bases and V by 2 bases; bases with no gene match: 18. Here the CDR3 reads CALGERYLPLWGTYTDKLIF. The DNA of the CDR3 is TGTGCTCTTGGGGAAAGGTACTTACCTCTATGGGGGACGTACACCGATAAACTCATCTTT.

The chain has TRDV1 and TRDJ2, with 8 bases fitting TRDD3. The junction had 12 bases not matched to a gene; V was cut back by 0 bases and J by 0 bases. Per germline, CDR1 TSWWSYY and CDR2 QGS. There are 20 residues in the CDR3. CDR3 in DNA: TGTGCTCTTGGGGAACTACGGTCTGGGGGACACCCCTCTTTGACAGCACAACTCTTCTTT. Encoded protein: CALGELRSGGHPSLTAQLFF.

The gene calls are TRDV1 and TRDJ1, with TRDD3 matching over 10 bases. Trimming at V came to 3 bases and at J to 0 bases, leaving 16 bases not matched to a gene. The germline CDR1 and CDR2 sequences are TSWWSYY and QGS. The CDR3 runs 20 residues. CDR3 sequence (DNA): TGTGCTCTTGGGGATCTTCCTACTGGGGGATCCCTCGTGTACACCGATAAACTCATCTTT. Protein: CALGDLPTGGSLVYTDKLIF.

This clone turned up a few times. The chain recombines TRDV1 with TRDJ2; 8 positions agree with TRDD3. This CDR3 comprises 30 residues. V dropped 0 bases and J dropped 4; count of bases not matched to a gene: 46. Germline CDR1 reads TSWWSYY; CDR2 reads QGS. CDR3 protein: CALGELLPPYWGFPSPLEARLAGATAQLFF. The CDR3 DNA sequence: TGTGCTCTTGGGGAACTTCTTCCCCCGTACTGGGGGTTTCCCAGCCCTCTAGAAGCTAGGTTAGCGGGAGCGACAGCACAACTCTTCTTT.

The chain links TRDV1 to TRDJ1, with 8 bases lining up with TRDD3. Losses at the gene ends were 2 bases for V and 0 bases for J; bases not matched to a gene: 17. This CDR3 comprises 20 residues. Germline CDR1 and CDR2: TSWWSYY and QGS. The CDR3, as DNA: TGTGCTCTTGGGGAAAGGGATCCCTCATGGGGATACATTTACACCGATAAACTCATCTTT. Amino acids: CALGERDPSWGYIYTDKLIF.

There are a few counts of this clone. This chain links TRDV1 with TRDJ1; D is possibly TRDD2 (6 bases). V was trimmed by 0 bases and J by 4 bases, leaving 24 bases between them. This CDR3 has 19 amino acids. The germline V gene has CDR1 TSWWSYY and CDR2 QGS. The chain's CDR3 is CALGELVRPTTFRGDKLIF. The CDR3 region has the DNA TGTGCTCTTGGGGAACTAGTGCGCCCTACGACCTTCCGGGGCGATAAACTCATCTTT.